This record covers a single T cell receptor beta chain. Its antigen is not identified. The ends were cut back, 3 bases at V and 4 bases at J, with 12 bases in the middle. Germline assignment: CDR1 MDHEN and CDR2 SYDVKM. The CDR3 runs 14 residues. Generated by immunoSEQ multiplex PCR, the TCRdb table keeps only in-frame clones and is missing some. The sample records 30,000 to 45,000 clones, 70% to 75% being singletons. The sample comes from a study of radiotherapy plus CTLA-4 blockade in lung cancer. The study, taken as a whole, reports: Best predicting response, reportedly, were early blood T cell clone dynamics, with interferon-beta.

This specimen consisted of peripheral blood, obtained from a patient treated with radiotherapy plus ipilimumab. The chain is built from TRBV28 and TRBJ1-2; unclear D gene. The clonotype was recovered from a human donor with non-small cell lung cancer who had stable disease on radiotherapy plus ipilimumab. Written as DNA, the CDR3 is TGTGCCAGCAGTTTCGTGGCGGGAGGCTATGGCTACACCTTC. Translation: CASSFVAGGYGYTF.